This T cell receptor (beta chain) stems from a study of blood T cells in healthy people across ages. The CDR3 consists of 13 residues. Germline V CDR1 and CDR2: ENHRY, SYGVKD. V lost 4 bases to trimming and J lost 0 bases, with 1 base between them. A word on this clonotype: This may stem from a read error, because a much larger clone lies one nucleotide away.

With a J-beta primer mix and a sample-barcoded 5' primer, a second PCR ran about 6 to 11 cycles. TCRdb called the 5' RACE reads again in MiXCR, with one record for every CDR3 protein. This sample has over a million distinct CDR3 sequences, with over 35% found just once. The material sequenced was blood. The sequence came from an older woman in good health. The chain links TRBV10-3 to TRBJ2-6, with D hard to call. The CDR3 reads CAISVSGANVLTF. The CDR3 DNA follows: TGTGCCATCAGTGTCTCTGGGGCCAACGTCCTGACTTTC.